The 21 T cell receptor beta chains reported below all come from one sample, sequenced in a study of T cells in localized non-small cell lung cancer. Repertoires were generated with immunoSEQ multiplex PCR, while TCRdb's copy carries only in-frame clones and drops some. Here the sample spans fewer than 45,000 clones, more than 75% being singletons. Source: peripheral blood, taken before any cancer treatment. These receptors were taken from a man aged 40 to 69 with stage I lung adenocarcinoma.

V and J are TRBV6-4 and TRBJ2-1; 8 bases are shared with TRBD2. This CDR3 contains 16 residues. V dropped 6 bases and J dropped 4; count of bases not matched to a gene: 11. Looked up from germline, CDR1 is MRHNA and CDR2 is SNTAGT. The CDR3 loop is CASSLGREGPYNEQFF. The CDR3 nucleotides read TGTGCCAGCAGCCTGGGCCGGGAGGGCCCGTACAATGAGCAGTTCTTC.

This clone was recorded once. The chain couples TRBV5-4 to TRBJ2-3; 7 bases map to TRBD2. The CDR3 contains 18 residues. Unmatched junction bases numbered 12, after V lost 0 bases and J lost 2 bases. CDR1 is SGHNT, CDR2 YYREEE, per germline (reference sequence). The CDR3 sequence is CASSLGGGRGGVTDTQYF. For the CDR3, the DNA is TGTGCCAGCAGCTTGGGAGGCGGGAGAGGTGGGGTCACAGATACGCAGTATTTT.

This clone was recorded once. V usage is TRBV7-8 and J usage is TRBJ2-1, with TRBD1 matching 9 bases. Germline V gene data show CDR1 as SGHVS and CDR2 as FQNEAQ. Germline trimming cut 5 bases from V and 3 bases from J; bases unmatched to any gene: 8. The CDR3 spans 16 residues. CDR3 DNA sequence: TGTGCCAGCAGCCCCTGGGGGACAGGGATCTACAATGAGCAGTTCTTC. Translating gives CASSPWGTGIYNEQFF.

V usage is TRBV7-3 and J usage is TRBJ2-1, with 16 bases identical to TRBD2. J was trimmed by 10 bases and V by 6 bases; bases with no gene match: 6. CDR1 is SGHTA and CDR2 is FQGTGA in the germline V gene. The CDR3 is made up of 15 amino acids. The CDR3 DNA reads as TGTGCCAGCAGTCAAGGGACTAGCGGGAGGGGGGAGCAGTTCTTC. As protein: CASSQGTSGRGEQFF.

The chain combines TRBV6-1 with TRBJ2-4, with D maybe TRBD2 (5 bases). CDR3 length: 15 amino acids. From germline, CDR1 is MNHNS and CDR2 SASEGT. The V and J ends lost 2 bases and 7 bases respectively, with 15 bases between them. The CDR3 region is CASSEMAFRGNIQYF. The CDR3 bases are TGTGCCAGCAGTGAAATGGCGTTCAGAGGGAACATTCAGTACTTC.

The V call is TRBV7-2, the J call TRBJ2-4; 8 bases match TRBD1. This CDR3 has 16 amino acids. V lost 3 bases and J lost 7; bases outside the gene matches: 11. The germline V gene encodes CDR1 SGHTA and CDR2 FQGNSA. CDR3 residues: CASSFPEWDRMNIQYF. The CDR3 nucleotides read TGTGCCAGCAGCTTCCCCGAGTGGGACAGGATGAACATTCAGTACTTC.

This rearrangement joins TRBV21-1 to TRBJ1-1. TRBV21-1 is a listed pseudogene. The CDR3 length is 12 residues. The DNA of the CDR3 is TGTGCCAGCAGCCCCTGTACGGGTAGGGCTTTCTTT. Translating gives CASSPCTGRAFF.

V is TRBV4-3 and J is TRBJ2-2; D may match TRBD1 or TRBD2 (5 bases each). This CDR3 region has 14 residues. CDR1 LGHNA and CDR2 YSLEER come from the germline V gene. V lost 3 bases to trimming and J lost 3 bases, with 8 bases between them. CDR3 loop: CASSHGADTGELFF. The DNA of the CDR3 is TGCGCCAGCAGCCACGGGGCTGACACCGGGGAGCTGTTTTTT.

In its sample, this clone was seen a few times. The chain is built from TRBV2 and TRBJ2-7; tentative D call: TRBD2 (6 bases). The CDR3 contains 12 residues. V lost 4 bases to trimming and J lost 3 bases, with 7 bases between them. Germline V CDR1 and CDR2: SNHLY, FYNNEI. CDR3 sequence (DNA): TGTGCCAGCAGTGGGGGGGTCTACGAGCAGTACTTC. As protein: CASSGGVYEQYF.

The genes are TRBV6-1 and TRBJ1-5, with TRBD1 as a possible D gene (6 bases). Trimming stripped 3 bases from V and 0 bases from J, with 12 bases between. Looked up from germline, CDR1 is MNHNS and CDR2 is SASEGT. The CDR3 sequence is 16 residues long. DNA for the CDR3: TGTGCCAGCAGTGAGGGGGGCTCTTATAGCAATCAGCCCCAGCATTTT. It yields the protein CASSEGGSYSNQPQHF.

This clone was counted only a few times. J is TRBJ2-3 and V is TRBV28; TRBD2 matches 8 bases. The CDR3 runs 18 residues. Germline-derived CDR1 and CDR2 are MDHEN and SYDVKM. Trimming removed 7 bases from V and 2 bases from J; junction bases left unmatched: 17. This chain's CDR3 is CASKQGPIAGLHTDTQYF. The CDR3 region has the DNA TGTGCCAGCAAGCAGGGCCCGATAGCGGGACTCCACACAGATACGCAGTATTTT.

The J gene is TRBJ2-1, the V gene TRBV7-6; D is undetermined. This CDR3 is 16 amino acids long. Between the trimmed V and J ends, which lost 4 bases and 5 bases, there was a span of 18 bases. Germline-derived CDR1 and CDR2 are SGHVS and FNYEAQ. This CDR3 is CASSSLPEQTDNEQFF. CDR3 coding DNA: TGTGCCAGCAGCTCCCTCCCGGAACAGACTGACAATGAGCAGTTCTTC.

The J gene is TRBJ2-1, the V gene TRBV27, with 10 bases fitting TRBD2. The germline gives CDR1 MNHEY, CDR2 SMNVEV (reference sequence). This CDR3 has 19 residues. V trimming: 2 bases; J trimming: 0 bases; junction bases outside the gene matches: 10. CDR3 loop: CASSLGSLAGATSYNEQFF. In DNA form, the CDR3 reads TGTGCCAGCAGTTTAGGTTCGCTAGCGGGAGCCACCTCCTACAATGAGCAGTTCTTC.

The J gene is TRBJ1-5, the V gene TRBV28, with 9 bases that match TRBD1. Germline V gives CDR1 MDHEN, CDR2 SYDVKM. V lost 5 bases, J lost 9 bases, and 5 bases stayed unmatched. The CDR3 is made up of 13 amino acids. CDR3 sequence reads: CASSIQGAGPQHF. The DNA of the CDR3 is TGTGCCAGCAGTATACAGGGGGCCGGGCCCCAGCATTTT.

DNA for the CDR3: TGTGCCAGCCGGGGGAGGAGGACAGGGGAATTACGGGATCAGCCCCAGCATTTT. Residues: CASRGRRTGELRDQPQHF. The chain employs TRBV6-4 and TRBJ1-5, with TRBD1 identical over 9 bases. Germline loops: CDR1 MRHNA, CDR2 SNTAGT. This CDR3 contains 18 residues. The junction had 19 bases not matched to a gene; V was cut back by 8 bases and J by 5 bases.

The V call is TRBV6-5, the J call TRBJ2-1; TRBD2 agrees at 12 bases. With 2 bases clipped from V and 8 bases from J, the junction kept 1 base outside the gene matches. The CDR3 is 14 amino acids. The germline V gene encodes CDR1 MNHEY and CDR2 SVGAGI. This chain's CDR3 is CASSYRLAGDEQFF. For the CDR3, the DNA is TGTGCCAGCAGTTACCGACTAGCGGGAGATGAGCAGTTCTTC.

The V gene is TRBV19, the J gene TRBJ1-1; D may be TRBD1 (5 bases). CDR1 LNHDA and CDR2 SQIVND come from the germline V gene (reference sequence). This CDR3 region has 17 residues. Between the trimmed V and J ends, which lost 6 bases and 0 bases, there was a span of 20 bases. The CDR3: CASSFEGPWGMNTEAFF. CDR3 bases: TGTGCCAGTAGCTTCGAGGGACCATGGGGTATGAACACTGAAGCTTTCTTT.

The rearrangement links TRBV19 to TRBJ2-4, with D tentatively TRBD1 or TRBD2 (5 bases each). The CDR3 consists of 16 residues. The ends were cut back, 1 base at V and 6 bases at J, with 16 bases in the middle. Germline V gene lookup returns CDR1 LNHDA and CDR2 SQIVND (reference sequence). CDR3 nucleotides: TGTGCCAGTAGTATAGGAGGGGCGGGCTTGGGAAACATTCAGTACTTC. This translates into CASSIGGAGLGNIQYF.

The chain has TRBV10-3 and TRBJ2-7, with a weak D call TRBD1 (5 bases). The CDR3 covers 13 residues. V lost 8 bases, J lost 4 bases, and 15 bases lay in between. Germline V CDR1 and CDR2: ENHRY, SYGVKD. CDR3 in DNA: TGTGCCATCGGGGCAGGCTCCACGTACGAGCAGTACTTC. This gives the protein CAIGAGSTYEQYF.

The CDR3 bases are TGTGCCAGCAGGGGAGGGGTTAGCACAGATACGCAGTATTTT. Residues: CASRGGVSTDTQYF. The V gene is TRBV28, the J gene TRBJ2-3, with TRBD2 identical over 7 bases. Germline CDR1 MDHEN, CDR2 SYDVKM. This CDR3 is built from 14 residues. The V segment lost 6 bases and the J segment 0 bases; nucleotides outside the gene matches: 3.

This chain joins TRBV5-5 and TRBJ2-6, with 7 nucleotides matching TRBD1. The CDR3 is 20 residues long. The V segment lost 4 bases and the J segment 0 bases; nucleotides outside the gene matches: 16. In germline, CDR1 is SGHKS, CDR2 YYEKEE (reference sequence). The DNA of the CDR3 is TGTGCCAGCAGCGAGAATTTTTTAGACAGGGTTAACTCTGGGGCCAACGTCCTGACTTTC. It yields the protein CASSENFLDRVNSGANVLTF.